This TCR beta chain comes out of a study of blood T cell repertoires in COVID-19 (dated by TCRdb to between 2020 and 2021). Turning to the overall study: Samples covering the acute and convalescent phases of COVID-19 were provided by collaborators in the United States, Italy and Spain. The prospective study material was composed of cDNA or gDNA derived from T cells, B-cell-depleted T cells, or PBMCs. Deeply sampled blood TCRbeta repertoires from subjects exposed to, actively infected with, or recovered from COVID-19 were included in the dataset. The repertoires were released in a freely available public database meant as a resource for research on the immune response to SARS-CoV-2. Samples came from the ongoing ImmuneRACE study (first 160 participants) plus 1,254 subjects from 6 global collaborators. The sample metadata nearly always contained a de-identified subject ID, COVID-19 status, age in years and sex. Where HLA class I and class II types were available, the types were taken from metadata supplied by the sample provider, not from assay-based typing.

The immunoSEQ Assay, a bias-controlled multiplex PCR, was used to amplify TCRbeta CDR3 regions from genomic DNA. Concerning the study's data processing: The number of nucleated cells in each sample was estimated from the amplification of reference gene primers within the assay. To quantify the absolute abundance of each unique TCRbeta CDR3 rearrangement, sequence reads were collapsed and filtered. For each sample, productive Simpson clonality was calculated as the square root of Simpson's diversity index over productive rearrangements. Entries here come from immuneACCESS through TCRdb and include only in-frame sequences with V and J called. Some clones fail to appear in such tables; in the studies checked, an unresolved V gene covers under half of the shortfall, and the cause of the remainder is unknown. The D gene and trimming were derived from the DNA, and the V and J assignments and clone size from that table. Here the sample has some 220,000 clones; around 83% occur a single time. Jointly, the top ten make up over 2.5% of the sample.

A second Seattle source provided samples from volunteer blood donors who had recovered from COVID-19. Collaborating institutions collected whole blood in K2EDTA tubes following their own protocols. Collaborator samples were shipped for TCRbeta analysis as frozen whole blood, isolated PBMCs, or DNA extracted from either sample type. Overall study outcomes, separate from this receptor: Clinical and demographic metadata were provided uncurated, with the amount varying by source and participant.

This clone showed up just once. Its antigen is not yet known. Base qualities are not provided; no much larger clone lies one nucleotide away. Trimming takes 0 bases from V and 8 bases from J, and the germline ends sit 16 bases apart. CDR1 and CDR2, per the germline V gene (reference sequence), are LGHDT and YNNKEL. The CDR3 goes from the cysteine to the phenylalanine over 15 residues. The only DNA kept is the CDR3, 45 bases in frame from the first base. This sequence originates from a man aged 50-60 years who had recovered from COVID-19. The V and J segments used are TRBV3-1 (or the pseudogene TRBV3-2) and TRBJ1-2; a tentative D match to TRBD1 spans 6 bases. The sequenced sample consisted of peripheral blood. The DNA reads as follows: TGTGCCAGCAGCCAAGATCTCCGCAGGGGCCCCGGCTACACCTTC. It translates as CASSQDLRRGPGYTF.